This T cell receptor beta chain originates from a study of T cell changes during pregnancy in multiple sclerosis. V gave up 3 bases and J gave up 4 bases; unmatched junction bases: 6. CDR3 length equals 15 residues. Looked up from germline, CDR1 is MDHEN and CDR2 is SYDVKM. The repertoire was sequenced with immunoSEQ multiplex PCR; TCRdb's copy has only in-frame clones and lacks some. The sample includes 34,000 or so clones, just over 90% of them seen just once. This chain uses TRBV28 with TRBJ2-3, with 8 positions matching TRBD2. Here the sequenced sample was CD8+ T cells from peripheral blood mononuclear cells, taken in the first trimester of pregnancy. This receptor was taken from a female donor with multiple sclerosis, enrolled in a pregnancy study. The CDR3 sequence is CASSLTSAGADTQYF. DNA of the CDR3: TGTGCCAGCAGTTTGACTAGCGCAGGGGCAGATACGCAGTATTTT.